Sequencing of this T cell receptor (beta chain) was carried out in a study of blood T cell repertoires in COVID-19. Across the whole study: The samples span acute and convalescent COVID-19 from the United States, Italy and Spain.

The V segment lost 8 bases and the J segment 2 bases; nucleotides outside the gene matches: 1. The CDR3 runs 13 residues. The germline CDR1 and CDR2 sequences are SGHAT and FQDESV (reference sequence). Produced via immunoSEQ multiplex PCR; TCRdb's table is partial and in-frame only. Counted here are 250,000 to 300,000 clones, approximately 85% occurring once; the ten biggest clones make up roughly 4.6%. This TCR derives from a man aged 50 to 59 with active or convalescent COVID-19. The chain joins TRBV11-1 to TRBJ2-7, with TRBD2 matching over 12 bases. The sample comprised peripheral blood. The CDR3 DNA is TGTGCCAGCGGACTAGCGGGGACCTACGAGCAGTACTTC. Its translation is CASGLAGTYEQYF.